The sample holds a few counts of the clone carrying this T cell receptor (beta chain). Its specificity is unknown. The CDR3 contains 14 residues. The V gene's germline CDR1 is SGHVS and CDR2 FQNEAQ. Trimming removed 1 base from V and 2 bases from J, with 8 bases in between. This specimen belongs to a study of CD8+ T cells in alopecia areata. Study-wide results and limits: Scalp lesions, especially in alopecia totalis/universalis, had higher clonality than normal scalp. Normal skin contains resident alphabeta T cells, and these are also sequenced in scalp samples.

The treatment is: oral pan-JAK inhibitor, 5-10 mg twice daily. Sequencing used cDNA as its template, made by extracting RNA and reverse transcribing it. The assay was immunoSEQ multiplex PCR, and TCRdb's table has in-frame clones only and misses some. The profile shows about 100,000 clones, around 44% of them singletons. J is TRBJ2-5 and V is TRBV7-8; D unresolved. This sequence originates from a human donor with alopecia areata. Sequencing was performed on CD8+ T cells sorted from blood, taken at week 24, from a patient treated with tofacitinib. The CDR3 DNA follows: TGTGCCAGCAGCTTAGAGGGCAGACAAGAGACCCAGTACTTC. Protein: CASSLEGRQETQYF.